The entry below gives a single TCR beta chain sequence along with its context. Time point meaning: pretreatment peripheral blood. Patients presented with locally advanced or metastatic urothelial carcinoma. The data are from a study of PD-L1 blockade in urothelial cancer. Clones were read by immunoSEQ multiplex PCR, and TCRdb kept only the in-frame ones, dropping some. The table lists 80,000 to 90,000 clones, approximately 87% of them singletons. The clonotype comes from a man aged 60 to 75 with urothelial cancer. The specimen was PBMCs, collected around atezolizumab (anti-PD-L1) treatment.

The CDR3, as DNA: TGTGCCATCAGTGAGCCGACAGGGGTTTCCGAGCAGTACTTC. It is translated as CAISEPTGVSEQYF. The rearrangement links TRBV10-3 to TRBJ2-7; 8 bases agree with TRBD1. The CDR3 is 14 residues long. After removal of 2 bases from V and 6 bases from J, the junction contained 6 bases not matched to a gene. Germline assignment: CDR1 ENHRY and CDR2 SYGVKD.